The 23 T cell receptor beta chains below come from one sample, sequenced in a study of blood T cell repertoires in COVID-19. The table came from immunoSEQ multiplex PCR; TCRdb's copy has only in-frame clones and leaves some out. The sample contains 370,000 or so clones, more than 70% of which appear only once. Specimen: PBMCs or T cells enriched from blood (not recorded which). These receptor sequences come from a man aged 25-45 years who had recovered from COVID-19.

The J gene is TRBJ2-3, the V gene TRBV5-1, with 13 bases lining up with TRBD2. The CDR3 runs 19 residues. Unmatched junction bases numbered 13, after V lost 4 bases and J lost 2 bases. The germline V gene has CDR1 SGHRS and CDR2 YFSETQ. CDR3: CASSTVTSGGTSYTDTQYF. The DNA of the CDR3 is TGCGCCAGCAGCACCGTGACTAGCGGGGGGACCTCTTACACAGATACGCAGTATTTT.

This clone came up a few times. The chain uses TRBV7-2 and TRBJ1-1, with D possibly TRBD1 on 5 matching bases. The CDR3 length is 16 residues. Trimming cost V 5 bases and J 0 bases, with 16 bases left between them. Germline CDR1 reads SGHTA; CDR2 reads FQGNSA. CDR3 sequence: CASSPLGGRMNTEAFF. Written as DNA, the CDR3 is TGTGCCAGCAGCCCCTTGGGGGGGAGAATGAACACTGAAGCTTTCTTT.

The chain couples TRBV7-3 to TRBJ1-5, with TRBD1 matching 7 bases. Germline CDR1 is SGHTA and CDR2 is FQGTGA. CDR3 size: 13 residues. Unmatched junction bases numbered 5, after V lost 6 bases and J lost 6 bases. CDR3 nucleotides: TGTGCCAGCAGTAAGGGGGCATTTCAGCCCCAGCATTTT. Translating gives CASSKGAFQPQHF.

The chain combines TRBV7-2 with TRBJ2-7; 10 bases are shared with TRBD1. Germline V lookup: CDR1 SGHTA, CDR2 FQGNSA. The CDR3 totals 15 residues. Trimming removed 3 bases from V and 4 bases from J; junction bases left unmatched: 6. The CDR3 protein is CASSLGQGNFYEQYF. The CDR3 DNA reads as TGTGCCAGCAGCTTGGGACAGGGGAACTTTTACGAGCAGTACTTC.

This CDR3 is CASSESGQGARPPLHF. The CDR3 DNA follows: TGTGCCAGCAGTGAATCTGGACAGGGTGCGAGACCACCCCTCCACTTT. The rearrangement joins TRBV6-1 to TRBJ1-6, with 8 bases that match TRBD1. The germline V gene encodes CDR1 MNHNS and CDR2 SASEGT. The J segment lost 11 bases and the V segment lost 2 bases, leaving 11 bases of the junction unmatched. The length of the CDR3 is 16 residues.

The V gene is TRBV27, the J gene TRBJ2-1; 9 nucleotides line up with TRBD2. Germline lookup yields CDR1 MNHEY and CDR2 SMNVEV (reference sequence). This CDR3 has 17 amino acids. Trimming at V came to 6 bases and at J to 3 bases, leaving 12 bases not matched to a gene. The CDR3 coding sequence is TGTGCCAGCAGAGGTAGCGGGGGCCCTGCGGGCTACAATGAGCAGTTCTTC. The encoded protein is CASRGSGGPAGYNEQFF.

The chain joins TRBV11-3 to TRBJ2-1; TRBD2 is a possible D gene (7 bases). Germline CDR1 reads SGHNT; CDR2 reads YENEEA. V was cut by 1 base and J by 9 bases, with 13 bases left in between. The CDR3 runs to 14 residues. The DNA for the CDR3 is TGTGCCAGCAGCTTAGTAGGGGGGGCCGGTGAGCAGTTCTTC. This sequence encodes CASSLVGGAGEQFF. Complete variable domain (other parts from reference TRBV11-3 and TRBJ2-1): EAGVVQSPRYKIIEKKQPVAFWCNPISGHNTLYWYLQNLGQGPELLIRYENEEAVDDSQLPKDRFSAERLKGVDSTLKIQPAELGDSAVYLCASSLVGGAGEQFFGPGTRLTVL.

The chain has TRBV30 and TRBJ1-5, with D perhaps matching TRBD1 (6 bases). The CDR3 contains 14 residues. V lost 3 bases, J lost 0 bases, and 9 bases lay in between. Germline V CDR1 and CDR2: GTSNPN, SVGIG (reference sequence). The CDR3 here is CAWSGDISNQPQHF. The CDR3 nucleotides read TGTGCCTGGAGCGGGGACATTAGCAATCAGCCCCAGCATTTT.

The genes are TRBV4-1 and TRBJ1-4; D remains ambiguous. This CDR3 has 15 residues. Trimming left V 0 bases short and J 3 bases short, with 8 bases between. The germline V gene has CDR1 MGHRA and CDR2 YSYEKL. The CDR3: CASSQERRANEKLFF. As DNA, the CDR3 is TGCGCCAGCAGCCAAGAACGGAGGGCTAATGAAAAACTGTTTTTT.

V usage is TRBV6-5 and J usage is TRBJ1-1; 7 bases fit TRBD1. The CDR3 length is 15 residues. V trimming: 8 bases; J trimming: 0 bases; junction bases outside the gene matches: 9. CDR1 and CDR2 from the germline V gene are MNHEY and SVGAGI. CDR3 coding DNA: TGTGCCAGCGGGCCAGGGGGACTCATGAACACTGAAGCTTTCTTT. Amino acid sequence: CASGPGGLMNTEAFF.

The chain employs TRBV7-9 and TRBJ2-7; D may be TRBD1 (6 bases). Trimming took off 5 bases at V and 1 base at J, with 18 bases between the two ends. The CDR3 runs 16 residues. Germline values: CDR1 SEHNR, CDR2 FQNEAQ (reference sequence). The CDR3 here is CASSQLSGQRSYEQYF. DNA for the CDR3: TGTGCCAGCAGCCAATTGTCCGGACAGCGTTCCTACGAGCAGTACTTC. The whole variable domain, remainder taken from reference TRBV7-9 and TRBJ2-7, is DTGVSQNPRHKITKRGQNVTFRCDPISEHNRLYWYRQTLGQGPEFLTYFQNEAQLEKSRLLSDRFSAERPKGSFSTLEIQRTEQGDSAMYLCASSQLSGQRSYEQYFGPGTRLTVT.

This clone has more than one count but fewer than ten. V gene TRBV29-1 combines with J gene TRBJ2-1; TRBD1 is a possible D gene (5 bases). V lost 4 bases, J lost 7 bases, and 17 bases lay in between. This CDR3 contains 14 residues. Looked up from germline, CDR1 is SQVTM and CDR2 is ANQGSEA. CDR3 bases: TGCAGCGTTGCGTGGTTGGCAGGGTGGAATGAGCAGTTCTTC. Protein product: CSVAWLAGWNEQFF.

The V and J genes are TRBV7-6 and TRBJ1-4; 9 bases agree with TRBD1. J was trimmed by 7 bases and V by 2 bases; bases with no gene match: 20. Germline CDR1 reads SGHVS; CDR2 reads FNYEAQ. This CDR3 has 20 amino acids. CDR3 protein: CASSLNEVGVWRDRVEKLFF. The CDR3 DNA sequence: TGTGCCAGCAGCTTAAACGAAGTAGGCGTGTGGCGGGACAGGGTTGAAAAACTGTTTTTT.

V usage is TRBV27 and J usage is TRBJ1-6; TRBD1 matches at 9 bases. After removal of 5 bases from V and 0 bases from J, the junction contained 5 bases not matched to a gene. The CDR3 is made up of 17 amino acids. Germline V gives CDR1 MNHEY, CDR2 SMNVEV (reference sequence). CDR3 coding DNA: TGTGCCAGCAGTCCGGACAGGGGAGACTCCTATAATTCACCCCTCCACTTT. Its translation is CASSPDRGDSYNSPLHF.

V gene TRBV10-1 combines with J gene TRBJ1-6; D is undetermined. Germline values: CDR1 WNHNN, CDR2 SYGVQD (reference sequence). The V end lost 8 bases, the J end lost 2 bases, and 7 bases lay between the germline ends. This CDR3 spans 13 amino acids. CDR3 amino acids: CASSRTYNSPLHF. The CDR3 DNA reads TGCGCCAGCTCGAGAACCTATAATTCACCCCTCCACTTT.

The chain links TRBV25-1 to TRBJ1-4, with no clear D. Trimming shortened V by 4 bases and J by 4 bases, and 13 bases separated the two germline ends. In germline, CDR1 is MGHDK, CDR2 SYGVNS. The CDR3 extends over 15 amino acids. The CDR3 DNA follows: TGTGCCAGCAGTGTCACCGGGATATATAATGAAAAACTGTTTTTT. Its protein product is CASSVTGIYNEKLFF.

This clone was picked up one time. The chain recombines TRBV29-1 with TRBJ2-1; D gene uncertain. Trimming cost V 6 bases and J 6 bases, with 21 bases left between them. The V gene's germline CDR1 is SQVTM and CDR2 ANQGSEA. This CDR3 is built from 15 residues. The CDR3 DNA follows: TGCAGCGTGTACCTCATACTCCTCCATCGCAATGAGCAGTTCTTC. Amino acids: CSVYLILLHRNEQFF.

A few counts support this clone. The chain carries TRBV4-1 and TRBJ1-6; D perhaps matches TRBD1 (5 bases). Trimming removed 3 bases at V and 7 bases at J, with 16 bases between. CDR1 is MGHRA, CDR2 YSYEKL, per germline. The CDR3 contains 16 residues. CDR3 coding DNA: TGCGCCAGCAGCCAGCGACGATCGGGGGAGAATTCACCCCTCCACTTT. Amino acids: CASSQRRSGENSPLHF.

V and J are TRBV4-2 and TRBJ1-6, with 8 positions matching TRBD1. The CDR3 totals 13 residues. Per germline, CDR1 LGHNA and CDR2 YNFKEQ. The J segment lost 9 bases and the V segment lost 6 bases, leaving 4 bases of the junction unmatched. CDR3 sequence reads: CASRGQEPSPLHF. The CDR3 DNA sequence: TGTGCCAGCAGGGGACAGGAACCTTCACCCCTCCACTTT.

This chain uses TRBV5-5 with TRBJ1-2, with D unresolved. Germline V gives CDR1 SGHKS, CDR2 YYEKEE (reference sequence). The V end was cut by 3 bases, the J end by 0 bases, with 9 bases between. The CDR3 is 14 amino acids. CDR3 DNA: TGTGCCAGCAGCTCGGGGTCCGCTAACTATGGCTACACCTTC. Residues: CASSSGSANYGYTF. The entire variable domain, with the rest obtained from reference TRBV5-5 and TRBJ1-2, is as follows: DAGVTQSPTHLIKTRGQQVTLRCSPISGHKSVSWYQQVLGQGPQFIFQYYEKEERGRGNFPDRFSARQFPNYSSELNVNALLLGDSALYLCASSSGSANYGYTFGSGTRLTVV.

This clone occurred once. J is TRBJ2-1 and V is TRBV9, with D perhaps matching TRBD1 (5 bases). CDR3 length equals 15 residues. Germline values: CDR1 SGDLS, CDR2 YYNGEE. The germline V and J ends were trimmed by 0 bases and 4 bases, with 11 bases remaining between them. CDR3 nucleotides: TGTGCCAGCAGCGTAGCAGGGCTTCCTTACAATGAGCAGTTCTTC. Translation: CASSVAGLPYNEQFF.

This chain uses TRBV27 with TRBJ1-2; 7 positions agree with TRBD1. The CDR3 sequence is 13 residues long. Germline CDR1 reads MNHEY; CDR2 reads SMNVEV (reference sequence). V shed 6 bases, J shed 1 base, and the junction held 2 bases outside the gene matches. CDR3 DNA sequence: TGTGCCAGCAGGGGGACAGTTAACTATGGCTACACCTTC. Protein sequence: CASRGTVNYGYTF.

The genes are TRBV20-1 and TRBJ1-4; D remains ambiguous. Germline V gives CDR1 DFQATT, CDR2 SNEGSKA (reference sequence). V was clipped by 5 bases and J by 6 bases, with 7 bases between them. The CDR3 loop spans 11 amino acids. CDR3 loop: CSAGEYEKLFF. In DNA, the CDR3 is TGCAGTGCTGGGGAGTATGAAAAACTGTTTTTT.